The TCR beta chain described here comes from a study of control samples from healthy donors and cancer patients. This CDR3 has 18 residues. Trimming at V came to 0 bases and at J to 0 bases, leaving 8 bases not matched to a gene. Germline CDR1 reads MGHRA; CDR2 reads YSYEKL. Sequencing was performed with immunoSEQ multiplex PCR; in TCRdb, only in-frame clones are kept and a portion is missing. The sample shows about 190,000 clones, over 80% of them seen only once. The chain is built from TRBV4-1 and TRBJ1-1; 9 bases are shared with TRBD1. The specimen was blood. The receptor comes from a man aged 25-45 years in good health. As DNA, the CDR3 is TGCGCCAGCAGCCAAGATGAGGGACAGGGCGGCATGAACACTGAAGCTTTCTTT. Its translation is CASSQDEGQGGMNTEAFF.